The sequence of this TCR beta chain was determined in a study of blood T cell repertoires in COVID-19. As to this clone: This same CDR3 is encoded by further DNA sequences in the sample.

V was clipped by 6 bases and J by 0 bases; unmatched bases: 2. The CDR3 loop spans 15 amino acids. From germline, CDR1 is WNHNN and CDR2 SYGVQD (reference sequence). Method: immunoSEQ multiplex PCR; TCRdb's copy keeps in-frame clones and lacks some. The data hold over 300,000 clones, with more than 70% observed a single time. Input material: peripheral blood. This TCR derives from a man younger than 30 who had recovered from COVID-19. The gene calls are TRBV10-1 and TRBJ2-2; 9 nucleotides match TRBD2. The DNA of the CDR3 is TGCGCCAGCAGCGCGGGAGGGACGAACACCGGGGAGCTGTTTTTT. Protein sequence: CASSAGGTNTGELFF.